Listed here are 9 T cell receptor beta chains from one sample, sequenced in a study of blood T cells in healthy people across ages. The second PCR ran roughly 6 to 12 cycles with a sample-barcoded 5' primer and J-beta primers. TCRdb re-called the 5' RACE reads through MiXCR, storing one row per CDR3 protein. The data show over 1,200,000 distinct CDR3 sequences, around 59% seen once. Sequencing was carried out using blood. These receptors were taken from a man in his late teens or twenties in good health.

CDR3 protein: CASSPNGWPHVLQETQYF. As DNA, the CDR3 is TGTGCCAGCAGCCCAAACGGCTGGCCCCATGTCCTACAAGAGACCCAGTACTTC. The chain uses TRBV21-1 and TRBJ2-5; the tabulated D call, TRBD1, remains unverified against the DNA. TRBV21-1 represents a pseudogene. This CDR3 has 18 amino acids.

The rearrangement links TRBV4-1 to TRBJ2-2, with D unclear. Per the germline V gene, CDR1 is MGHRA and CDR2 is YSYEKL. The V end was cut by 0 bases, the J end by 6 bases, with 14 bases between. The CDR3 length is 16 residues. In DNA form, the CDR3 reads TGCGCCAGCAGCCAAGATTTCCGTTCCGTTCCCGGGGAGCTGTTTTTT. It translates to CASSQDFRSVPGELFF.

This clonotype appeared a few times. This sequence joins TRBV27 and TRBJ2-5, with TRBD2 as a possible D gene (5 bases). The V gene lost 5 bases and the J gene lost 2 bases, with 12 bases spanning the gap. Per germline, CDR1 MNHEY and CDR2 SMNVEV (reference sequence). The CDR3 covers 14 residues. The CDR3 loop reads CASSPRLNQETQYF. CDR3 bases: TGTGCCAGCAGTCCTCGACTAAATCAAGAGACCCAGTACTTC.

In its sample, this clonotype was seen many times. V is TRBV27 and J is TRBJ2-7; a weak D match, TRBD2 (5 bases). Trimming shortened V by 3 bases and J by 2 bases, and 17 bases separated the two germline ends. There are 16 residues in the CDR3. Germline V gene sequence: CDR1 MNHEY, CDR2 SMNVEV (reference sequence). This chain's CDR3 is CASSFREERRPYEQYF. CDR3 sequence (DNA): TGTGCCAGCAGTTTTCGGGAAGAAAGGAGGCCCTACGAGCAGTACTTC.

The gene calls are TRBV5-1 and TRBJ1-4; possible D gene TRBD1, 6 bases. CDR1 and CDR2 from the germline V gene are SGHRS and YFSETQ. The ends were cut back, 3 bases at V and 3 bases at J, with 15 bases in the middle. The CDR3 has 16 amino acids. CDR3 nucleotides: TGCGCCAGCAGCTCCGGGACACGCGGAGCTAATGAAAAACTGTTTTTT. Translating gives CASSSGTRGANEKLFF.

This rearrangement joins TRBV14 to TRBJ1-6; D ambiguous. The CDR3 extends over 15 amino acids. Deletions cut 2 bases from V and 9 bases from J, with 14 bases between. Germline V lookup: CDR1 SGHDN, CDR2 FVKESK. The chain's CDR3 is CASSQSRVLASPLHF. The CDR3 region has the DNA TGTGCCAGCAGCCAATCTAGGGTTTTAGCTTCACCCCTCCACTTT.

On this clonotype: At one of its ends the junction is not consistent with the germline gene, which may arise from a read error. The genes are TRBV4-1 and TRBJ2-3, with 10 bases identical to TRBD2. The CDR3 is 17 amino acids. In germline, CDR1 is MGHRA, CDR2 YSYEKL. CDR3 in DNA: TGCGCCAGCAGCCACCTTCCTAGCGGGAGAGGCACAGGTACGCAGTATTTT. It translates to CASSHLPSGRGTGTQYF.

The chain employs TRBV27 and TRBJ2-7, with D possibly TRBD1 on 6 matching bases. CDR1 and CDR2 (germline): MNHEY, SMNVEV (reference sequence). The CDR3 extends over 14 amino acids. V shed 5 bases and J shed 4 bases, with 15 bases lying between them. The CDR3, as DNA: TGTGCCAGCAGTATGGGACACCGGAGGTACGAGCAGTACTTC. Translated: CASSMGHRRYEQYF.

The chain links TRBV12-3 or TRBV12-4 to TRBJ1-5; no firm D call. Trimming cost V 8 bases and J 5 bases, with 10 bases left between them. The CDR3 has 12 residues. CDR3 nucleotide sequence: TGTGCCAGCTCGGTAGTCGATCAGCCCCAGCATTTT. It translates to CASSVVDQPQHF.